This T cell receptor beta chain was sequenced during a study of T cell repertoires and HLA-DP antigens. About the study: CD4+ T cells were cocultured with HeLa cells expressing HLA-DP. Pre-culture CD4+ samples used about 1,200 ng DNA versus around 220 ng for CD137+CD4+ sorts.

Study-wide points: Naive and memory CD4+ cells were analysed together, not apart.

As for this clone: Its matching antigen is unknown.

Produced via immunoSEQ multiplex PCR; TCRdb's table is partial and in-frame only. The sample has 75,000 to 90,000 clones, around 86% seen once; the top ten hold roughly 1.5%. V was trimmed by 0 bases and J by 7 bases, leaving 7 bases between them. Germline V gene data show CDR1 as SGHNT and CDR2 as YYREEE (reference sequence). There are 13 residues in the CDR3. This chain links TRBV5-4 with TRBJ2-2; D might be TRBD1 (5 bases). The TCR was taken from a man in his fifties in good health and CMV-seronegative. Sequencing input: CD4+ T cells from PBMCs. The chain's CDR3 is CASSLGQSGELFF. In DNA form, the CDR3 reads TGTGCCAGCAGCTTGGGACAGAGCGGGGAGCTGTTTTTT.